Sequencing of this TCR beta chain was carried out in a study of T cell responses to AZD1222 COVID-19 vaccine. Looking at the study overall: Pooled together were second doses at about 4 or about 12 weeks.

Assay: immunoSEQ multiplex PCR; the TCRdb copy retains only in-frame clones and omits some. The top ten hold 1.6% of the sample, which has 100,000 to 120,000 clones, about 88% seen once. To note about this clone: Its specificity is unknown.

The CDR3 contains 14 residues. CDR1 and CDR2 (germline): SSHAT, FNYEAQ (reference sequence). The V end was cut by 2 bases, the J end by 1 base, with 7 bases between. Points from the study as a whole: It was only a handful of AZD1222 recipients who were seropositive at baseline. It should be noted that donors were predominantly white British and more often female, and clonal diversity was possibly underestimated.

This material consisted of peripheral blood, taken on day 0 of AZD1222 vaccination. The clonotype was recovered from an adult in good health. V and J are TRBV7-7 and TRBJ2-3; D gene ambiguous. The CDR3 nucleotides are TGTGCCAGCAGCTTAACGGGTGGCACAGATACGCAGTATTTT. Its translation: CASSLTGGTDTQYF.